The T cell receptor (beta chain) under discussion was sequenced for a study of blood T cell repertoires in COVID-19. Turning to the study itself: Collection of acute and convalescent COVID-19 samples took place in the United States, Italy and Spain.

The protocol was immunoSEQ multiplex PCR, while the TCRdb copy is restricted to in-frame clones and leaves out a portion. Here the sample spans almost 250,000 clones, about 89% being singletons. What the recovered Cohort 3 donors had was two negative PCRs, clearance, or symptom resolution. V dropped 3 bases and J dropped 0 bases, with 16 bases sitting between them. The CDR3 loop spans 16 amino acids. Per germline, CDR1 SGHRS and CDR2 YFSETQ. This rearrangement joins TRBV5-1 to TRBJ2-7; a weak D match, TRBD2 (5 bases). Sequenced material: PBMCs or T cells enriched from blood (not recorded which). This clonotype was obtained from a woman under 40 who had recovered from COVID-19. The CDR3: CASSWGWGESSYEQYF. CDR3 nucleotide sequence: TGCGCCAGCAGCTGGGGATGGGGAGAGAGCTCCTACGAGCAGTACTTC.